A selection of T cell receptor beta chains follows, all from one sample in a study of cytomegalovirus exposure and HLA in healthy donors. Method: immunoSEQ multiplex PCR; TCRdb's copy keeps in-frame clones and lacks some. The sample carries nearly 200,000 clones, roughly four fifths recorded once. Sequencing input: PBMCs. The receptor set was obtained from a woman in her forties or fifties in good health and CMV-seropositive. Each CDR3 is given with its conserved first and last residue. Each record gives: V gene, J gene, CDR3 protein.

TRBV30,TRBJ2-7,CAWSVGQGGHEQYF
TRBV28,TRBJ2-7,CASSKLAGFEQYF
TRBV28,TRBJ2-7,CASSPGDREDEQYF
TRBV4-1,TRBJ2-5,CASSQPTTGQETQYF
TRBV7-9,TRBJ2-5,CASSLAGPHQETQYF
TRBV5-5,TRBJ2-7,CASSAGDILSYEQYF
TRBV28,TRBJ1-2,CASRGADGYTF
TRBV5-4,TRBJ2-1,CASSLTRTSGNNEQFF
TRBV6-6,TRBJ1-1,CASSSPDRNTEAFF
TRBV19,TRBJ2-3,CASSTPGSPPTDTQYF
TRBV27,TRBJ2-7,CASRGLADSYEQYF
TRBV2,TRBJ1-6,CASREQGAGSPLHF
TRBV13,TRBJ2-2,CASSTEAAGVVTGELFF
TRBV6-5,TRBJ2-5,CASSYSFGETQYF
TRBV7-9,TRBJ2-7,CSSSLAGQGGWLDEQYF
TRBV10-3,TRBJ2-6,CAISDRQGPTSGANGLTF
TRBV7-9,TRBJ2-1,CSSSLAGTSLGGQFF
TRBV7-2,TRBJ2-3,CASSRRDRGSDTQYF
TRBV7-8,TRBJ2-5,CASSPRETQYF
TRBV7-3,TRBJ2-1,CASSLIGTGQSVVEQFF